A selection of T cell receptor beta chains follows, all from one sample in a study of blood T cell repertoires in COVID-19. Sequencing was performed with immunoSEQ multiplex PCR; in TCRdb, only in-frame clones are kept and a portion is missing. The sample carries under 250,000 clones, roughly 86% recorded once. The sequenced material came from peripheral blood. All receptors derive from a woman aged 55-70 years who had recovered from COVID-19. CDR3s include the opening cysteine and the closing phenylalanine or tryptophan. Each record gives: J gene, V gene, clone size, D gene, CDR3 protein, CDR3 DNA. D genes are given only for firm matches. Size is stated for part of the rows, as once, few or many counts, or as a class when the clone is expanded.

J gene: TRBJ2-1; V gene: TRBV5-5; clone size: NA; D gene: NA; CDR3 protein: CASSFLAGKYNEQFF; CDR3 DNA: TGTGCCAGCAGCTTCCTGGCGGGGAAATACAATGAGCAGTTCTTC
J gene: TRBJ2-1; V gene: TRBV27; clone size: NA; D gene: TRBD2; CDR3 protein: CASSLLAGANEQFF; CDR3 DNA: TGTGCCAGCAGTTTATTAGCGGGGGCCAATGAGCAGTTCTTC
J gene: TRBJ1-1; V gene: TRBV7-9; clone size: NA; D gene: NA; CDR3 protein: CASSSRPDRGTEAFF; CDR3 DNA: TGTGCCAGCAGCTCTCGGCCGGACAGAGGGACTGAAGCTTTCTTT
J gene: TRBJ2-7; V gene: TRBV11-3; clone size: few; D gene: TRBD1; CDR3 protein: CASRRQGGEQYF; CDR3 DNA: TGTGCCAGCAGGCGACAGGGTGGGGAGCAGTACTTC
J gene: TRBJ1-2; V gene: TRBV7-9; clone size: NA; D gene: NA; CDR3 protein: CASSLGLSYGYTF; CDR3 DNA: TGTGCCAGCAGCTTGGGACTCTCCTATGGCTACACCTTC
J gene: TRBJ2-1; V gene: TRBV6-5; clone size: NA; D gene: NA; CDR3 protein: CASSYSTAGPGQFF; CDR3 DNA: TGTGCCAGCAGTTACTCGACCGCGGGGCCTGGGCAGTTCTTC
J gene: TRBJ2-5; V gene: TRBV7-2; clone size: NA; D gene: NA; CDR3 protein: CASSPQLSTGRKETQYF; CDR3 DNA: TGTGCCAGCAGCCCACAGCTCTCGACAGGACGGAAAGAGACCCAGTACTTC
J gene: TRBJ2-7; V gene: TRBV7-9; clone size: NA; D gene: TRBD1; CDR3 protein: CASSLGQGNEQYF; CDR3 DNA: TGTGCCAGCAGCTTGGGACAGGGGAACGAGCAGTACTTC
J gene: TRBJ2-7; V gene: TRBV27; clone size: NA; D gene: TRBD1; CDR3 protein: CASREGGRYEQYF; CDR3 DNA: TGTGCCAGCAGAGAAGGGGGCCGGTACGAGCAGTACTTC
J gene: TRBJ2-5; V gene: TRBV9; clone size: NA; D gene: TRBD1; CDR3 protein: CASSATGQGQETQYF; CDR3 DNA: TGTGCCAGCAGCGCGACCGGACAGGGCCAAGAGACCCAGTACTTC
J gene: TRBJ2-7; V gene: TRBV19; clone size: NA; D gene: NA; CDR3 protein: CASSIDVVPGASYEQYF; CDR3 DNA: TGTGCCAGTAGTATAGATGTAGTTCCGGGAGCCTCCTACGAGCAGTACTTC
J gene: TRBJ2-7; V gene: TRBV15; clone size: NA; D gene: TRBD2; CDR3 protein: CATSRDSGLDRYEQYF; CDR3 DNA: TGTGCCACCAGCAGAGATTCAGGACTAGACCGGTACGAGCAGTACTTC
J gene: TRBJ2-6; V gene: TRBV11-3; clone size: once; D gene: NA; CDR3 protein: CASSLDYGGSGANVLTF; CDR3 DNA: TGTGCCAGCAGCTTAGACTACGGGGGCTCTGGGGCCAACGTCCTGACTTTC
J gene: TRBJ2-1; V gene: TRBV5-6; clone size: NA; D gene: NA; CDR3 protein: CASSLAGDEQFF; CDR3 DNA: TGTGCCAGCAGCTTGGCCGGGGATGAGCAGTTCTTC
J gene: TRBJ2-1; V gene: TRBV11-2; clone size: NA; D gene: NA; CDR3 protein: CASSLEPDKVF; CDR3 DNA: TGTGCCAGCAGCTTAGAGCCAGACAAGGTCTTC
J gene: TRBJ2-2; V gene: TRBV5-1; clone size: NA; D gene: TRBD1; CDR3 protein: CASSLVQGAGGELFF; CDR3 DNA: TGCGCCAGCAGCTTGGTACAGGGGGCTGGCGGGGAGCTGTTTTTT
J gene: TRBJ1-6; V gene: TRBV10-3; clone size: NA; D gene: TRBD1; CDR3 protein: CAISEGQGVSPLHF; CDR3 DNA: TGTGCCATCAGTGAGGGTCAGGGGGTTTCACCCCTCCACTTT
J gene: TRBJ2-1; V gene: TRBV6-5; clone size: NA; D gene: NA; CDR3 protein: CASTASGYYNEQFF; CDR3 DNA: TGTGCCAGCACTGCATCGGGGTACTACAATGAGCAGTTCTTC
J gene: TRBJ2-5; V gene: TRBV20-1; clone size: once; D gene: NA; CDR3 protein: CSGQYLETQYF; CDR3 DNA: TGCAGTGGACAGTATTTGGAGACCCAGTACTTC
J gene: TRBJ1-2; V gene: TRBV5-6; clone size: NA; D gene: TRBD1; CDR3 protein: CASSFGTGTYGYTF; CDR3 DNA: TGTGCCAGCAGCTTTGGGACAGGGACATATGGCTACACCTTC
J gene: TRBJ1-6; V gene: TRBV3-1/TRBV3-2; clone size: NA; D gene: NA; CDR3 protein: CASSQGYGNNSPLHF; CDR3 DNA: TGTGCCAGCAGCCAAGGATACGGGAATAATTCACCCCTCCACTTT
J gene: TRBJ2-5; V gene: TRBV4-2; clone size: NA; D gene: TRBD2; CDR3 protein: CASSQERNGLAGGQETQYF; CDR3 DNA: TGTGCCAGCAGCCAAGAAAGGAATGGGTTAGCGGGGGGCCAAGAGACCCAGTACTTC
J gene: TRBJ2-1; V gene: TRBV5-4; clone size: NA; D gene: NA; CDR3 protein: CASSLDLYNEQFF; CDR3 DNA: TGTGCCAGCAGCTTGGATCTGTACAATGAGCAGTTCTTC
J gene: TRBJ1-2; V gene: TRBV28; clone size: NA; D gene: NA; CDR3 protein: CASSLSVPGYTF; CDR3 DNA: TGTGCCAGCAGTTTATCAGTGCCCGGCTACACCTTC
J gene: TRBJ1-6; V gene: TRBV9; clone size: NA; D gene: NA; CDR3 protein: CASSSNPRQSAGSYNSPLHF; CDR3 DNA: TGTGCCAGCAGCTCCAACCCCCGACAGTCTGCCGGCTCCTATAATTCACCCCTCCACTTT